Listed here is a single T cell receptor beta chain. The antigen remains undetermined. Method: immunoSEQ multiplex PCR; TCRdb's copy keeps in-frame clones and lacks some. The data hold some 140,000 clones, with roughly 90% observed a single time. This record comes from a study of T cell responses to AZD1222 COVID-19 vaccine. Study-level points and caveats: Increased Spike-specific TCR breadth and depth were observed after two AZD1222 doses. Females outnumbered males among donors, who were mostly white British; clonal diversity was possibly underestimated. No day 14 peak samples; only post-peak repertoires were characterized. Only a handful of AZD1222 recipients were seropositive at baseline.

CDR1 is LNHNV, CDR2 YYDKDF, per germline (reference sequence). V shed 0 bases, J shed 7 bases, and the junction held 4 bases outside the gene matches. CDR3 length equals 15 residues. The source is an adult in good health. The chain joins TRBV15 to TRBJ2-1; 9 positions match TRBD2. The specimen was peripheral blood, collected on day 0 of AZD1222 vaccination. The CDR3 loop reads CATSRDSGRSNEQFF. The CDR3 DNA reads TGTGCCACCAGCAGAGACAGCGGGAGGTCTAATGAGCAGTTCTTC.